Listed below are T cell receptor beta chains from one sample, sequenced in a study of blood T cell repertoires in COVID-19. Produced via immunoSEQ multiplex PCR; TCRdb's table is partial and in-frame only. The sample lists 150,000 or so clones; about 85% were seen once. Material: peripheral blood. All receptors come from a man between 60 and 75 years old with COVID-19, enrolled during active disease. The CDR3 runs from the conserved cysteine through the conserved F or W. A D gene is named only where the DNA matches it firmly. Some rows mark clone size as missing; the rest say once, few, many or name a class of expanded clone.

>TRBJ1-5|TRBD1|once|TRBV15
CATSRAPGQPSNQPQHF
TGTGCCACCAGCAGAGCTCCGGGACAGCCTAGCAATCAGCCCCAGCATTTT
>TRBJ1-2|NA|NA|TRBV7-8
CASSLVEDSVYGYTF
TGTGCCAGCAGCTTAGTAGAGGACAGTGTCTATGGCTACACCTTC
>TRBJ1-2|NA|NA|TRBV7-2
CASSLGQGGGYTF
TGTGCCAGCAGCTTAGGGCAGGGAGGTGGCTACACCTTC
>TRBJ1-5|TRBD1|NA|TRBV19
CASSDRGGNQPQHF
TGTGCCAGTAGCGACAGGGGCGGGAATCAGCCCCAGCATTTT
>TRBJ2-3|NA|NA|TRBV2
CASRGFTDTQYF
TGTGCCAGCAGGGGCTTCACAGATACGCAGTATTTT
>TRBJ1-5|NA|NA|TRBV7-2
CASSLGGRFSNQPQHF
TGTGCCAGCAGCTTAGGCGGCAGATTTAGCAATCAGCCCCAGCATTTT
>TRBJ1-5|NA|NA|TRBV5-8
CASSSYYSNQPQHF
TGTGCCAGCAGCTCTTATTATAGCAATCAGCCCCAGCATTTT
>TRBJ2-2|TRBD1|NA|TRBV11-2
CASGDRITGELFF
TGTGCCAGCGGGGACAGAATCACCGGGGAGCTGTTTTTT
>TRBJ1-3|TRBD1|few|TRBV7-3
CASSLDRRFGNTIYF
TGTGCCAGCAGCTTGGACAGGAGATTTGGAAACACCATATATTTT
>TRBJ1-6|NA|NA|TRBV5-1
CASSPWSLRGDSPLHF
TGCGCCAGCAGTCCCTGGTCACTCAGGGGTGATTCACCCCTCCACTTT
>TRBJ2-3|TRBD2|NA|TRBV19
CASRTSGLDTQYF
TGTGCCAGCCGGACTAGCGGGTTGGATACGCAGTATTTT
>TRBJ2-7|NA|NA|TRBV5-6
CASSQGQNYEQYF
TGTGCCAGCAGCCAAGGACAGAACTACGAGCAGTACTTC
>TRBJ1-1|TRBD1|NA|TRBV4-1
CASSYQTGEGTEAFF
TGCGCCAGCAGCTATCAGACAGGGGAGGGCACTGAAGCTTTCTTT
>TRBJ1-1|NA|NA|TRBV6-5
CASKRTENTEAFF
TGTGCCAGCAAGAGGACAGAGAACACTGAAGCTTTCTTT
>TRBJ2-7|NA|NA|TRBV15
CATSGDPGSPEQYF
TGTGCCACCAGCGGAGACCCAGGGTCCCCCGAGCAGTACTTC
>TRBJ1-6|NA|few|TRBV3-1/TRBV3-2
CASSLGQGNSPLHF
TGTGCCAGCAGCCTGGGACAAGGGAATTCACCCCTCCACTTT
>TRBJ2-6|NA|NA|TRBV11-2
CASSLGPSGANVLTF
TGTGCCAGCAGCTTAGGTCCCTCCGGGGCCAACGTCCTGACTTTC
>TRBJ2-5|NA|NA|TRBV29-1
CSVRKDSQETQYF
TGCAGCGTGCGCAAGGACAGCCAAGAGACCCAGTACTTC
>TRBJ1-2|NA|NA|TRBV28
CASSVSGRVGYTF
TGTGCCAGCAGTGTCTCAGGGCGCGTTGGCTACACCTTC
>TRBJ2-5|TRBD2|NA|TRBV5-4
CASSPVQAGGPRVETQYF
TGTGCCAGCAGCCCAGTACAAGCGGGGGGGCCGAGGGTAGAGACCCAGTACTTC
>TRBJ2-5|TRBD2|NA|TRBV7-7
CASSLSGLAAETQYF
TGTGCTAGCAGCTTATCGGGACTAGCTGCGGAGACCCAGTACTTC
>TRBJ1-1|NA|NA|TRBV21-1
CASFLSYRGRDTEAFF
TGTGCCAGTTTCCTTTCCTACAGGGGAAGGGACACTGAAGCTTTCTTT
>TRBJ2-1|TRBD2|NA|TRBV5-1
CASKASSGGAESSYNEQFF
TGCGCCAGCAAAGCCTCTAGCGGGGGGGCCGAAAGCTCCTACAATGAGCAGTTCTTC
>TRBJ2-3|TRBD1|once|TRBV29-1
CSVVRQGLTQSTDTQYF
TGCAGCGTTGTACGACAGGGGTTGACCCAAAGCACAGATACGCAGTATTTT
>TRBJ1-3|NA|NA|TRBV19
CASARTATGNTIYF
TGTGCCAGTGCCAGGACTGCGACCGGAAACACCATATATTTT
>TRBJ2-1|NA|NA|TRBV29-1
CSVERSLMAEQFF
TGCAGCGTTGAACGCAGTCTGATGGCTGAGCAGTTCTTC
>TRBJ2-3|NA|NA|TRBV5-1
CASSLGHIGTDTQYF
TGCGCCAGCAGCCTTGGACACATTGGCACAGATACGCAGTATTTT
>TRBJ2-2|NA|NA|TRBV4-3
CASSQGHGLGELFF
TGCGCCAGCAGCCAGGGACACGGGCTCGGGGAGCTGTTTTTT
>TRBJ2-3|NA|NA|TRBV7-3
CASSPHQGSDTQYF
TGTGCCAGCAGCCCCCATCAGGGTTCAGATACGCAGTATTTT
>TRBJ1-4|NA|NA|TRBV28
CASSTGGVNEKLFF
TGTGCCAGCAGTACGGGAGGAGTTAATGAAAAACTGTTTTTT
>TRBJ1-6|TRBD1|NA|TRBV5-4
CASSQLNRDRVPLVDSPLHF
TGTGCCAGCAGCCAGCTCAACCGGGACAGGGTACCTCTGGTGGATTCACCCCTCCACTTT
>TRBJ1-2|TRBD1|NA|TRBV18
CASSPGTANYGYTF
TGTGCCAGCTCACCTGGGACAGCTAACTATGGCTACACCTTC
>TRBJ2-1|NA|once|TRBV11-2
CASSLTRNEQFF
TGTGCCAGCAGCTTGACTCGAAATGAGCAGTTCTTC
>TRBJ1-5|NA|NA|TRBV6-2/TRBV6-3
CASSYAQGYQPQHF
TGTGCCAGCAGTTACGCACAGGGCTATCAGCCCCAGCATTTT
>TRBJ1-6|TRBD1|once|TRBV5-1
CASSVTGTGNSPLHF
TGCGCCAGCAGCGTGACCGGGACAGGTAATTCACCCCTCCACTTT